Listed here is a single TCR beta chain. Authors' data handling: Scientists estimated how many nucleated cells there were by amplifying reference gene primers. The repertoire was sequenced with immunoSEQ multiplex PCR; TCRdb's copy has only in-frame clones and lacks some. The D gene and trimming were derived from the DNA, and the V and J assignments and clone size from that table. The sample lists approximately 250,000 clones; 80% to 85% were seen once. This entry belongs to a study of blood T cell repertoires in COVID-19. Study context: COVID-19 samples from acute and convalescent phases originated in the United States, Italy and Spain. PBMCs, B-cell-depleted T cells, or T cells were the source of the cDNA or gDNA that made up the material.

Sequencing input: peripheral blood. This clonotype was sampled from a man aged 55 to 70 with acute or convalescent COVID-19.

The CDR3 sequence: CATSRDVPGDEQFF. The CDR3 DNA reads TGTGCCACCAGCAGAGATGTCCCCGGTGATGAGCAGTTCTTC. The chain couples TRBV15 to TRBJ2-1, with D unclear. This CDR3 has 14 residues. CDR1 is LNHNV and CDR2 is YYDKDF in the germline V gene (reference sequence). The V gene lost 0 bases and the J gene lost 8 bases, with 11 bases spanning the gap.